Shown below are 24 T cell receptor beta chains from a single sample sequenced in a study of control samples from healthy donors and cancer patients. Profiling relied on immunoSEQ multiplex PCR, and the TCRdb table lists in-frame clones only, not all of them. Here the sample spans under 200,000 clones, almost 90% being singletons. The sequenced sample consisted of blood. These receptors came from a woman in her thirties in good health.

The chain employs TRBV13 and TRBJ1-1, with D maybe TRBD1 (5 bases). Germline V gene sequence: CDR1 PRHDT, CDR2 FYEKMQ (reference sequence). V was cut by 5 bases and J by 3 bases, with 16 bases left in between. The CDR3 covers 15 residues. CDR3 residues: CASSPEFGRDTEAFF. DNA of the CDR3: TGTGCCAGCAGCCCGGAATTCGGCAGGGACACTGAAGCTTTCTTT.

Regarding this clone: The sample contains more than one DNA sequence encoding this CDR3. The chain links TRBV9 to TRBJ2-1; D is ambiguous. The V end lost 0 bases, the J end lost 7 bases, and 5 bases lay between the germline ends. This CDR3 spans 12 amino acids. Per germline, CDR1 SGDLS and CDR2 YYNGEE. The chain's CDR3 is CASSVGYNEQFF. The CDR3 DNA is TGTGCCAGCAGCGTAGGCTATAATGAGCAGTTCTTC.

The chain is built from TRBV19 and TRBJ1-2; no firm D call. The ends were cut back, 7 bases at V and 0 bases at J, with 3 bases in the middle. Germline V gene lookup returns CDR1 LNHDA and CDR2 SQIVND (reference sequence). The CDR3 is 11 residues long. In DNA, the CDR3 is TGTGCCAGTACAGCTAACTATGGCTACACCTTC. Protein: CASTANYGYTF.

The gene calls are TRBV6-6 and TRBJ1-1, with D unresolved. Germline V gene lookup returns CDR1 MNHNY and CDR2 SVGAGI (reference sequence). V was pared by 3 bases and J by 0 bases, with 5 bases between. The CDR3 is 13 residues long. CDR3: CASSYPMNTEAFF. CDR3 nucleotides: TGTGCCAGCAGTTATCCAATGAACACTGAAGCTTTCTTT.

This chain links TRBV29-1 with TRBJ2-3; D might be TRBD2 (5 bases). Germline values: CDR1 SQVTM, CDR2 ANQGSEA. V shed 4 bases and J shed 1 base, with 18 bases lying between them. The length of the CDR3 is 16 residues. The CDR3 loop reads CSVGGSAQLRTDTQYF. The CDR3 nucleotides read TGCAGCGTTGGGGGTAGCGCCCAACTTCGCACAGATACGCAGTATTTT.

This chain joins TRBV28 and TRBJ2-7; tentative D call: TRBD2 (5 bases). V lost 2 bases and J lost 1, with 15 bases in between. CDR1 and CDR2 from the germline V gene are MDHEN and SYDVKM. The CDR3 consists of 16 residues. The CDR3 loop reads CASSLIPGPGSYEQYF. The CDR3 DNA reads as TGTGCCAGCAGTTTAATTCCTGGCCCGGGGTCCTACGAGCAGTACTTC.

There are a few counts of this clone. Its ends do not fully match the called genes, so a read error is possible. This chain connects TRBV6-5 to TRBJ1-5, with 9 bases fitting TRBD1. The CDR3 loop spans 14 amino acids. Germline-derived CDR1 and CDR2 are MNHEY and SVGAGI. CDR3 sequence: CASIYDRGNQPQHF. The DNA for the CDR3 is TGTGCCAGCATTTACGACAGGGGGAATCAGCCCCAGCATTTT.

V is TRBV4-1 and J is TRBJ1-3; D uncertain. CDR1 and CDR2 (germline): MGHRA, YSYEKL. V lost 4 bases, J lost 1 base, and 14 bases lay in between. The CDR3 consists of 16 residues. The DNA for the CDR3 is TGCGCCAGCAGCCCCCCAGGAGAGAGGTCTGGAAACACCATATATTTT. Protein product: CASSPPGERSGNTIYF.

The chain joins TRBV29-1 to TRBJ1-1, with D unclear. The germline V gene encodes CDR1 SQVTM and CDR2 ANQGSEA. V was cut by 6 bases and J by 10 bases, with 6 bases left in between. There are 8 residues in the CDR3. CDR3 amino acids: CSVPGAFF. The CDR3 coding sequence is TGCAGCGTCCCCGGAGCTTTCTTT.

This chain joins TRBV29-1 and TRBJ2-2; no clear D. The CDR3 sequence is 15 residues long. The germline V gene has CDR1 SQVTM and CDR2 ANQGSEA. V lost 3 bases, J lost 0 bases, and 11 bases lay in between. The CDR3 spells CSVDHPDTNTGELFF. Here the CDR3 DNA reads TGCAGCGTTGACCACCCCGACACGAACACCGGGGAGCTGTTTTTT.

The rearrangement uses TRBV7-9 and TRBJ1-1; TRBD1 is a possible D gene (6 bases). The CDR3 contains 15 residues. The V gene lost 3 bases and the J gene lost 5 bases, with 16 bases spanning the gap. Germline V gives CDR1 SEHNR, CDR2 FQNEAQ (reference sequence). CDR3 nucleotides: TGTGCCAGCAGCTTCTGGCAGGGGTCGGAAACTGAAGCTTTCTTT. It encodes CASSFWQGSETEAFF.

The rearrangement joins TRBV4-1 to TRBJ2-5; maybe TRBD2 (5 bases). The CDR3 is made up of 13 amino acids. V dropped 4 bases and J dropped 5 bases, with 11 bases sitting between them. Germline CDR1 reads MGHRA; CDR2 reads YSYEKL. The CDR3 protein is CASSLAGVETQYF. CDR3 bases: TGCGCCAGCAGCCTAGCCGGGGTTGAGACCCAGTACTTC.

The V call is TRBV3-1 (or the pseudogene TRBV3-2), the J call TRBJ2-3; TRBD2 might be the D (5 bases). CDR3 length equals 14 residues. CDR1 is LGHDT and CDR2 is YNNKEL in the germline V gene (reference sequence). Trimming left V 4 bases short and J 3 bases short, with 11 bases between. The CDR3 sequence: CASSPGLETDTQYF. The CDR3 region has the DNA TGTGCCAGCAGCCCTGGACTGGAAACAGATACGCAGTATTTT.

The J gene is TRBJ2-1, the V gene TRBV6-1; TRBD2 is a possible D gene (5 bases). CDR1 MNHNS and CDR2 SASEGT come from the germline V gene. Trimming took 2 bases from V and 0 from J, leaving 8 bases between them. This CDR3 spans 15 amino acids. CDR3 in amino acids: CASSEFEGSYNEQFF. The CDR3 nucleotides are TGTGCCAGCAGTGAATTTGAGGGCTCCTACAATGAGCAGTTCTTC.

Only one count was recorded for this clone. The chain has TRBV6-1 and TRBJ1-3, with 8 nucleotides matching TRBD1. The V gene end was trimmed by 4 bases and the J gene end by 4 bases; junction bases not matched to a gene: 9. This CDR3 spans 16 amino acids. Per germline, CDR1 MNHNS and CDR2 SASEGT. CDR3 in DNA: TGTGCCAGCAGTGCGACGACAGGGGTGAACGGAAACACCATATATTTT. Translation: CASSATTGVNGNTIYF.

A single count supports this clone. This chain links TRBV4-1 with TRBJ2-5; 8 bases line up with TRBD1. CDR1 is MGHRA and CDR2 is YSYEKL in the germline V gene. The CDR3 consists of 15 residues. Trimming removed 5 bases from V and 1 base from J; junction bases left unmatched: 6. Here the CDR3 DNA reads TGCGCCAGCAGCGGACAGGGTTTGGGCCAAGAGACCCAGTACTTC. This translates into CASSGQGLGQETQYF.

This chain connects TRBV20-1 to TRBJ1-1; D is uncertain. The CDR3 is made up of 11 amino acids. The germline V and J ends were trimmed by 1 base and 5 bases, with 5 bases remaining between them. Germline-derived CDR1 and CDR2 are DFQATT and SNEGSKA (reference sequence). CDR3 DNA sequence: TGCAGTGCTAGAGCGGGTACTGAAGCTTTCTTT. This encodes CSARAGTEAFF.

The chain employs TRBV5-1 and TRBJ1-2, with a possible D match to TRBD1 (5 bases). CDR3 length: 13 residues. CDR1 and CDR2 from the germline V gene are SGHRS and YFSETQ. V was pared by 4 bases and J by 3 bases, with 10 bases between. The CDR3 region has the DNA TGCGCCAGCAGCCCTGAAGGGGACTATGGCTACACCTTC. Protein sequence: CASSPEGDYGYTF.

This chain joins TRBV6-4 and TRBJ1-1; 8 bases fit TRBD1. Trimming took 5 bases from V and 8 from J; bases not matched to a gene: 7. The CDR3 loop spans 13 amino acids. The V gene's germline CDR1 is MRHNA and CDR2 SNTAGT. The CDR3 reads CASSSRTGIEAFF. The CDR3 region has the DNA TGTGCCAGCAGTTCCCGGACAGGGATCGAAGCTTTCTTT.

This clone was counted once. The chain carries TRBV4-1 and TRBJ2-1; a possible D gene is TRBD1 (5 bases). The CDR3 totals 16 residues. V lost 1 base to trimming and J lost 7 bases, with 17 bases between them. The germline V gene has CDR1 MGHRA and CDR2 YSYEKL. The CDR3 loop is CASSQVVQGVPNEQFF. CDR3 coding DNA: TGCGCCAGCAGCCAAGTGGTACAAGGGGTTCCAAATGAGCAGTTCTTC.

This clone showed up just a few times. This chain uses TRBV4-2 with TRBJ2-7; D call uncertain. Trimming left V 2 bases short and J 5 bases short, with 10 bases between. The CDR3 extends over 13 amino acids. Germline V lookup: CDR1 LGHNA, CDR2 YNFKEQ. The CDR3 coding sequence is TGTGCCAGCAGCCAAAACCGGCCGGACGAGCAGTACTTC. Amino acid sequence: CASSQNRPDEQYF.

The J gene is TRBJ1-2, the V gene TRBV2; D gene unclear. Trimming stripped 5 bases from V and 7 bases from J, with 8 bases between. Germline lookup yields CDR1 SNHLY and CDR2 FYNNEI. The CDR3 length is 11 residues. Here the CDR3 DNA reads TGTGCCAGCAGTAATATTCTTGGCTACACCTTC. Its protein is CASSNILGYTF.

This CDR3 reads CASSPRTGAGTGELFF. The CDR3 DNA is TGCGCCAGCAGCCCGAGGACAGGGGCGGGAACCGGGGAGCTGTTTTTT. The gene calls are TRBV5-1 and TRBJ2-2, with TRBD1 matching over 9 bases. The CDR3 sequence is 16 residues long. CDR1 SGHRS and CDR2 YFSETQ come from the germline V gene. V lost 4 bases, J lost 5 bases, and 9 bases stayed unmatched.

This chain joins TRBV6-8 and TRBJ1-2; D is undetermined. Trimming removed 6 bases at V and 4 bases at J, with 18 bases between. The CDR3 spans 15 residues. The germline V gene has CDR1 MNHGY and CDR2 SAAAGT. DNA for the CDR3: TGTGCCAGCAGCTTGAACTACAAACGGGCCTATGGCTACACCTTC. Translating gives CASSLNYKRAYGYTF.